Listed below are T cell receptor beta chains from one sample, sequenced in a study of T cells in Graves' hyperthyroidism and ophthalmopathy. TCRdb re-called the multiplex PCR reads with MiXCR, one entry per CDR3 protein. Of over 300,000 distinct CDR3 sequences in the sample, roughly 13% are singletons; the top ten hold 30% to 40%. Sequenced: blood. The receptors were gathered from a woman aged 40 to 50 with Graves' ophthalmopathy. The CDR3 runs from the conserved cysteine through the conserved F or W. The order of the fields is CDR3 length, D gene, J gene, clone size, V gene, CDR3 DNA, CDR3 protein. D genes are given only for firm matches. Some rows have no size entry. The others give once, few or many, or a class for an expanded clone.

cdr3_length: 15
d_call: .
j_call: TRBJ1-5
clone_size: many
v_call: TRBV5-1
cdr3_nt: TGCGCCAGCAGCTTGGACGGCGGGTCATTTCAGCCCCAGCATTTT
cdr3_aa: CASSLDGGSFQPQHF

cdr3_length: 17
d_call: .
j_call: TRBJ2-2
clone_size: .
v_call: TRBV4-2
cdr3_nt: TGTGCCAGCAGCCAAGAAGGCGGAGCAGGGTACGTCGGGGAGCTGTTTTTT
cdr3_aa: CASSQEGGAGYVGELFF

cdr3_length: 13
d_call: .
j_call: TRBJ2-4
clone_size: .
v_call: TRBV29-1
cdr3_nt: TGCAGCGTTGAGGTACTAGCCAAAAACATTCAGTACTTC
cdr3_aa: CSVEVLAKNIQYF

cdr3_length: 15
d_call: .
j_call: TRBJ2-2
clone_size: many
v_call: TRBV6-1
cdr3_nt: TGTGCCAGCAGACCCTGGGGGGGGCTGGCCGGGGAGCTGTTTTTT
cdr3_aa: CASRPWGGLAGELFF

cdr3_length: 15
d_call: TRBD2
j_call: TRBJ2-7
clone_size: many
v_call: TRBV28
cdr3_nt: TGTGCCAGCAGTTTGGGGGCTAGCGGGGTCTCGGAGCAGTACTTC
cdr3_aa: CASSLGASGVSEQYF

cdr3_length: 17
d_call: TRBD1
j_call: TRBJ1-4
clone_size: .
v_call: TRBV2
cdr3_nt: TGTGCCAGCAGTGGAAGTTTTACAGGGGGCGCTGGAGAAAAACTGTTTTTT
cdr3_aa: CASSGSFTGGAGEKLFF

cdr3_length: 16
d_call: TRBD2
j_call: TRBJ2-5
clone_size: many
v_call: TRBV6-2/TRBV6-3
cdr3_nt: TGTGCCAGCAGCCCGGGACTAGCGGTTAACCAAGAGACCCAGTACTTC
cdr3_aa: CASSPGLAVNQETQYF

cdr3_length: 12
d_call: TRBD1
j_call: TRBJ1-2
clone_size: few
v_call: TRBV20-1
cdr3_nt: TGCAGTGAGAGGAGGGGGCGAGGTGGCTACACCTTC
cdr3_aa: CSERRGRGGYTF

cdr3_length: 13
d_call: .
j_call: TRBJ1-5
clone_size: few
v_call: TRBV30
cdr3_nt: TGTGCCTGGAGGCGGGACCTCAGACAGCCCCAGCATTTT
cdr3_aa: CAWRRDLRQPQHF

cdr3_length: 15
d_call: TRBD1
j_call: TRBJ1-5
clone_size: .
v_call: TRBV2
cdr3_nt: TGTGCCAGCAGCGACTGGACAGGGGTGGGTCAGCCCCAGCATTTT
cdr3_aa: CASSDWTGVGQPQHF

cdr3_length: 16
d_call: TRBD1
j_call: TRBJ1-1
clone_size: many
v_call: TRBV7-9
cdr3_nt: TGTGCCAGCAGCTCCAAGACAGGGGGCGCGGGTACTGAAGCTTTCTTT
cdr3_aa: CASSSKTGGAGTEAFF

cdr3_length: 14
d_call: TRBD2
j_call: TRBJ2-1
clone_size: many
v_call: TRBV20-1
cdr3_nt: TGCAGTGCTCTAGGACTAGCGGAGTACAATGAGCAGTTCTTC
cdr3_aa: CSALGLAEYNEQFF

cdr3_length: 14
d_call: .
j_call: TRBJ1-1
clone_size: many
v_call: TRBV3-1
cdr3_nt: TGTGCCAGCAGCCGCGATGGGACACGGACTGAAGCTTTCTTT
cdr3_aa: CASSRDGTRTEAFF

cdr3_length: 17
d_call: TRBD1
j_call: TRBJ2-1
clone_size: many
v_call: TRBV11-2
cdr3_nt: TGTGCCAGCAGCTTAGAATGGGTGAGGCAGGGGGTTTTTGAGCAGTTCTTC
cdr3_aa: CASSLEWVRQGVFEQFF

cdr3_length: 16
d_call: .
j_call: TRBJ1-4
clone_size: few
v_call: TRBV5-1
cdr3_nt: TGCGCCAGCAGCGGCCCGGGACGGCCGGAAGGCGAAAAACTGTTTTTT
cdr3_aa: CASSGPGRPEGEKLFF

cdr3_length: 13
d_call: .
j_call: TRBJ1-1
clone_size: .
v_call: TRBV30
cdr3_nt: TGTGCCTGGAGTAGGGAAATGAACACTGAAGCTTTCTTT
cdr3_aa: CAWSREMNTEAFF

cdr3_length: 15
d_call: TRBD2
j_call: TRBJ2-5
clone_size: .
v_call: TRBV27
cdr3_nt: TGTGCCAGCAGTTGGACTAGTTCACCCCAAGAGATCCAGTACTTC
cdr3_aa: CASSWTSSPQEIQYF

cdr3_length: 14
d_call: .
j_call: TRBJ2-1
clone_size: many
v_call: TRBV3-1
cdr3_nt: TGTGCCAGCAGCCTATCCACAAGGTACAATGAGCAGTTCTTC
cdr3_aa: CASSLSTRYNEQFF

cdr3_length: 12
d_call: .
j_call: TRBJ2-5
clone_size: many
v_call: TRBV12-5
cdr3_nt: TGTGCTAGTGGTTTGGTAACAGAGACCCAGTACTTC
cdr3_aa: CASGLVTETQYF

cdr3_length: 15
d_call: .
j_call: TRBJ1-2
clone_size: .
v_call: TRBV7-9
cdr3_nt: TGTGCCAGCGGCTTAGGGCCCCCCGGGGCCTATGGCTACACCTTC
cdr3_aa: CASGLGPPGAYGYTF

cdr3_length: 13
d_call: .
j_call: TRBJ1-4
clone_size: .
v_call: TRBV6-1
cdr3_nt: TGTGCCAGCAGTACACGGCATAATGAAAAACTGTTTTTT
cdr3_aa: CASSTRHNEKLFF